The sequence of this T cell receptor (beta chain) was determined in a study of cytomegalovirus exposure and HLA in healthy donors. Findings and limits, study-wide: Follow-up analysis seemed to connect common viral pathogens with several of the most significant clusters identified. In a later analysis, donors in an Asian-associated ancestry cluster reportedly had fewer N-insertions in productive TCRs than the cohort mean. Rare TCR sequences dominated, though some public TCRs recurred in many donors.

A word on this clone: The antigen remains undetermined.

The CDR3 has 17 amino acids. Germline CDR1 is SGHDN and CDR2 is FVKESK. Trimming pared 3 bases from V and 0 bases from J, leaving 18 bases between. It was with 60 Vbeta and 13 Jbeta primers that the PCR ran. Produced via immunoSEQ multiplex PCR; TCRdb's table is partial and in-frame only. The sample has 210,000 or so clones, around 89% seen once. This sequence was found in a woman younger than 30 in good health and CMV-seronegative. The V and J genes are TRBV14 and TRBJ2-7; perhaps TRBD1 as D (6 bases). Sequencing input: PBMCs. Here the CDR3 reads CASSHATGTKSSYEQYF. The CDR3, as DNA: TGTGCCAGCAGCCATGCAACCGGGACAAAGAGCTCCTACGAGCAGTACTTC.